This is a list of T cell receptor beta chains from one sample in a study of shared clonotypes between healthy human individuals. Only in-frame clones appear in the TCRdb table, and some are missing; sequencing was by immunoSEQ multiplex PCR. The sample has some 2,100,000 clones, 93% seen once. The specimen was naive CD8+ T cells from PBMCs. The receptors here all came from a man between 18 and 29 years old in good health. Some clones in this sample may be carry-over from other donors' samples. Both conserved end residues are part of each CDR3. The D gene is left open where the match is weak. Clone size is given for some rows only: seen once, a few or many times, or a class if the clone is expanded.

size	V	D	J	length	DNA	CDR3
NA	TRBV27	NA	TRBJ2-7	14	TGTGCCAGCAGTTTTCTGGACGAACCCTACGAGCAGTACTTC	CASSFLDEPYEQYF
NA	TRBV28	NA	TRBJ1-5	16	TGTGCCAGCAGTTTAATTCGCGGCGGTACCAATCAGCCCCAGCATTTT	CASSLIRGGTNQPQHF
NA	TRBV10-3	NA	TRBJ2-3	13	TGTGCCATCAGTGTTTGGGATGCAGATACGCAGTATTTT	CAISVWDADTQYF
NA	TRBV11-2	NA	TRBJ2-3	12	TGTGCCAGCAGCCCCAGGGCGGATACGCAGTATTTT	CASSPRADTQYF
NA	TRBV5-6	NA	TRBJ1-2	15	TGTGCCAGCAGCCCCCCGGGGGGTTCCCTATACGGCTACACCTTC	CASSPPGGSLYGYTF
NA	TRBV2	NA	TRBJ1-5	13	TGTGCCAGCAGACAGGGTGGAAATCAGCCCCAGCATTTT	CASRQGGNQPQHF
NA	TRBV11-2	NA	TRBJ2-1	16	TGTGCCAGCAGCTTAGGAGCGGGCGAGCGGTTCAATGAGCAGTTCTTC	CASSLGAGERFNEQFF
NA	TRBV7-3	TRBD1	TRBJ1-1	16	TGTGCCAGCAGCTTAATGTTTCGGGACAGGGCCCCTGAAGCTTTCTTT	CASSLMFRDRAPEAFF
once	TRBV2	NA	TRBJ1-2	15	TGTGCCAGCAGCCGCCGACCCGACCCTAACTATGGCTACACCTTC	CASSRRPDPNYGYTF
NA	TRBV5-1	NA	TRBJ2-1	15	TGCGCCAGCAGAGGACTGCCAACGAACTACAATGAGCAGTTCTTC	CASRGLPTNYNEQFF
NA	TRBV7-8	TRBD2	TRBJ2-7	15	TGTGCCAGCAGCTTAAGTCTAGCGGGAGGCTACGAGCAGTACTTC	CASSLSLAGGYEQYF
NA	TRBV7-8	TRBD2	TRBJ2-5	16	TGTGCCAGCAGCCTGAGACTAGCGGGGGGTGAAGAGACCCAGTACTTC	CASSLRLAGGEETQYF
NA	TRBV7-8	TRBD1	TRBJ2-2	16	TGTGCCAGCAGCGCGCACCGGGACAGGGAGACCGGGGAGCTGTTTTTT	CASSAHRDRETGELFF
NA	TRBV30	NA	TRBJ2-7	14	TGTGCCGACCCGGAAGAGGGACCTTCCTACGAGCAGTACTTC	CADPEEGPSYEQYF
NA	TRBV28	NA	TRBJ2-3	12	TGTGCCAGCAGTCCCCGAACAGATACGCAGTATTTT	CASSPRTDTQYF
NA	TRBV27	TRBD1	TRBJ2-7	15	TGTGCCAGCAGCCTCACAGGGGGCATCGCCTACGAGCAGTACTTC	CASSLTGGIAYEQYF
NA	TRBV28	NA	TRBJ1-4	14	TGTGCCAGCGGATACAGGGATTCTAATGAAAAACTGTTTTTT	CASGYRDSNEKLFF
NA	TRBV19	TRBD2	TRBJ2-7	15	TGTGCCAGTAGCTTAGGACTAGCGTCTACCTACGAGCAGTACTTC	CASSLGLASTYEQYF
NA	TRBV6-6	TRBD1	TRBJ1-5	15	TGTGCCAGCAGAGCGGACAGGGGGCCGAATCAGCCCCAGCATTTT	CASRADRGPNQPQHF
NA	TRBV10-3	TRBD1	TRBJ2-5	16	TGTGCCATCAGCAAGACAGGGGGCGAGTACCAAGAGACCCAGTACTTC	CAISKTGGEYQETQYF
few	TRBV9	NA	TRBJ1-5	12	TGTGCCAGCAGCGATGGCAATCAGCCCCAGCATTTT	CASSDGNQPQHF
NA	TRBV7-9	NA	TRBJ1-2	13	TGTGCCAGCAGCTTAGCTGCGAGCTATGGCTACACCTTC	CASSLAASYGYTF
NA	TRBV11-2	TRBD1	TRBJ2-6	18	TGTGCCAGCAGCTTAGAGAGGGGGCAGCATGCTGGGGCCAACGTCCTGACTTTC	CASSLERGQHAGANVLTF
few	TRBV28	NA	TRBJ1-1	12	TGTGCCAGCAGTTTTACACAGCAGGGAGCTTTCTTT	CASSFTQQGAFF
NA	TRBV7-9	TRBD1	TRBJ1-1	13	TGTGCCAGCAGCTGGGAACAGGGGACTGAAGCTTTCTTT	CASSWEQGTEAFF
once	TRBV28	TRBD1	TRBJ1-2	13	TGTGCCAGCAGCCAACAGGGGAGGGGCGGCTACACCTTC	CASSQQGRGGYTF
NA	TRBV28	TRBD1	TRBJ2-7	15	TGTGCCAGCAGTTACAGGGGAGTGGCGGCCTACGAGCAGTACTTC	CASSYRGVAAYEQYF
NA	TRBV2	NA	TRBJ2-3	14	TGTGCCAGCAAAGGAGAGTATAGCACAGATACGCAGTATTTT	CASKGEYSTDTQYF
NA	TRBV19	NA	TRBJ1-5	15	TGTGCCAGTTCTATCTGGACGGCGTACAATCAGCCCCAGCATTTT	CASSIWTAYNQPQHF
NA	TRBV7-8	NA	TRBJ2-1	16	TGTGCCAGCAGCTTCTGGGACGCGAGCTCCTACAATGAGCAGTTCTTC	CASSFWDASSYNEQFF
NA	TRBV30	TRBD1	TRBJ2-7	14	TGTGCCTACTTAGGGACAGGGGGTTTCTACGAGCAGTACTTC	CAYLGTGGFYEQYF
NA	TRBV9	NA	TRBJ1-2	15	TGTGCCAGCAGCGTAGCTGACTCCGACTACTATGGCTACACCTTC	CASSVADSDYYGYTF
NA	TRBV9	NA	TRBJ2-5	15	TGTGCCAGCAGCGTAGCGGATTCACGGGGGGAGACCCAGTACTTC	CASSVADSRGETQYF
NA	TRBV15	NA	TRBJ1-4	11	TGTGCCACCAGCAGAAGAGAAAAACTGTTTTTT	CATSRREKLFF
NA	TRBV30	TRBD2	TRBJ2-2	16	TGTGCCTTGGAGGGGGGAGGACTAGCGGGAGCCGGGGAGCTGTTTTTT	CALEGGGLAGAGELFF
once	TRBV7-9	NA	TRBJ2-2	13	TGTGCCTGCCAGGGGAAGGACACCGGGGAGCTGTTTTTT	CACQGKDTGELFF
NA	TRBV4-2	TRBD2	TRBJ2-1	14	TGTGCCAGCAGATCCGGGACTAGCGACAATGAGCAGTTCTTC	CASRSGTSDNEQFF
NA	TRBV28	NA	TRBJ2-5	14	TGTGCCAGCAGCCCCGGGGAGGACCAAGAGACCCAGTACTTC	CASSPGEDQETQYF
NA	TRBV29-1	NA	TRBJ2-5	10	TGCAGCGCCTTCCAAGAGACCCAGTACTTC	CSAFQETQYF
once	TRBV27	TRBD2	TRBJ2-7	14	TGTGCCAGCAGTGGACTAGGGGATTCCTACGAGCAGTACTTC	CASSGLGDSYEQYF
NA	TRBV28	NA	TRBJ2-7	15	TGTGCCAGCAGTACTACCCCGGGACCCATCTACGAGCAGTACTTC	CASSTTPGPIYEQYF
few	TRBV6-5	TRBD1	TRBJ2-7	14	TGTGCCAGCAGTTATTACAGGGGAGCCTACGAGCAGTACTTC	CASSYYRGAYEQYF
few	TRBV5-1	NA	TRBJ1-1	11	TGCGCCAGCAGCTTGGAAACTGAAGCTTTCTTT	CASSLETEAFF
NA	TRBV27	TRBD1	TRBJ2-7	16	TGTGCCAGCAGTTTGGGCTACCTCGACAGGGGCTACGAGCAGTACTTC	CASSLGYLDRGYEQYF
few	TRBV20-1	NA	TRBJ1-2	10	TGCAGTGCCCGCGGCTATGGCTACACCTTC	CSARGYGYTF
NA	TRBV12-5	TRBD1	TRBJ1-2	15	TGTGCTAGTGGTTTGGCAACCGGGACAGTCTATGGCTACACCTTC	CASGLATGTVYGYTF
NA	TRBV11-1	TRBD1	TRBJ2-7	14	TGTGCCAGCAGCTTGTGGGACAGCTCCTACGAGCAGTACTTC	CASSLWDSSYEQYF
NA	TRBV6-6	TRBD2	TRBJ2-1	14	TGTGCCAGCAGTTACGAGCGGGAGGCAGGTGAGCAGTTCTTC	CASSYEREAGEQFF
NA	TRBV14	NA	TRBJ1-1	13	TGTGCCAGCAGCCAAGATCGGTACACTGAAGCTTTCTTT	CASSQDRYTEAFF
NA	TRBV27	TRBD2	TRBJ2-1	16	TGTGCCAGCAGTTTGTTTCTAGCGGGAGTGGGGAATGAGCAGTTCTTC	CASSLFLAGVGNEQFF
NA	TRBV7-8	NA	TRBJ2-7	14	TGTGCCAGCAGCTTAGTCCTAGCGAGCCACGAGCAGTACTTC	CASSLVLASHEQYF
NA	TRBV7-9	NA	TRBJ2-2	15	TGTGCCAGCAGCCGAATGTGGGGGTTTAGAGGGGAGCTGTTTTTT	CASSRMWGFRGELFF